This TCR beta chain originates from a study of T cell repertoires in cytomegalovirus infection. Across the study: In public TCR beta signatures, there were indications of both CMV infection and matching HLA type.

This clonotype was seen repeatedly, ten times or more. The antigen is undetermined. Via MiXCR, TCRdb re-called the reads, giving one row per CDR3 protein. The sample includes hundreds of thousands of distinct CDR3 sequences, roughly a third seen only once; the top ten take 15% to 20%. Study-level points and caveats: The ex vivo response was dominated by HLA-C-restricted CMV-specific TCR beta clonotypes.

The sample here was cultured PBMCs, taken from culture after CMV antigen stimulation. The receptor's source is a human donor in good health (CMV status not recorded). Some clones in this sample may be carry-over from other donors' samples.

The CDR3 protein is CASSLMNSDTQYF. The CDR3 DNA follows: TGTGCCAGCAGCTTAATGAACTCAGATACGCAGTATTTT. This sequence joins TRBV7-3 and TRBJ2-3; no clear D gene. With 1 base removed from V and 4 bases from J, the gap between germline ends came to 6 bases. The CDR3 loop spans 13 amino acids. Germline V gene lookup returns CDR1 SGHTA and CDR2 FQGTGA.